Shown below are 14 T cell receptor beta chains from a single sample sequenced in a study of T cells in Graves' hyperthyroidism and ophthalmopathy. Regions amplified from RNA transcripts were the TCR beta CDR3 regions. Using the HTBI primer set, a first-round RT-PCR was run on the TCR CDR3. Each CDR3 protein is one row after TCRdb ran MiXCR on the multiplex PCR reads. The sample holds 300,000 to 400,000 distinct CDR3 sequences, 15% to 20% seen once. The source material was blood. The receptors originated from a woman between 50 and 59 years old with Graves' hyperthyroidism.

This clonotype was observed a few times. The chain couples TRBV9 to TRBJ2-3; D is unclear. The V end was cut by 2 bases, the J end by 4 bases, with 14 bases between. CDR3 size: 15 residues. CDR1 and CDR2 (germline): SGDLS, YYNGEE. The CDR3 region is CASSVSPTPADTQYF. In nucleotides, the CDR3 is TGTGCCAGCAGCGTCTCCCCTACTCCGGCAGATACGCAGTATTTT.

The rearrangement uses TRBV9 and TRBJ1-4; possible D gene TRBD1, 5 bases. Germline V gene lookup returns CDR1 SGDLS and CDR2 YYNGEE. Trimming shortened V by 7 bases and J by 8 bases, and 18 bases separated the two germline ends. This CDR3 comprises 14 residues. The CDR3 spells CASSREPEGEKLFF. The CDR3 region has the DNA TGTGCCAGCTCACGAGAGCCCGAGGGGGAAAAACTGTTTTTT.

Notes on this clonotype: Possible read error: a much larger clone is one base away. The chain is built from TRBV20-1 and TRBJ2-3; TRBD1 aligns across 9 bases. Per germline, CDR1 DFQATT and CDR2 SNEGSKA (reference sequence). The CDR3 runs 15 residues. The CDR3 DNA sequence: TGCAGTGCTGGCAGCAGGGACAGGGTATCAGATACGCGGTATTTT. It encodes CSAGSRDRVSDTRYF.

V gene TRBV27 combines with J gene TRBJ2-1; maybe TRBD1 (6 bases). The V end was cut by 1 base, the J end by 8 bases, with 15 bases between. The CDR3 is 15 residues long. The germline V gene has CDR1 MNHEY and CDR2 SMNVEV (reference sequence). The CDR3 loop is CASSLYRDQADEQFF. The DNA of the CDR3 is TGTGCCAGCAGTTTATACAGGGACCAAGCGGATGAGCAGTTCTTC.

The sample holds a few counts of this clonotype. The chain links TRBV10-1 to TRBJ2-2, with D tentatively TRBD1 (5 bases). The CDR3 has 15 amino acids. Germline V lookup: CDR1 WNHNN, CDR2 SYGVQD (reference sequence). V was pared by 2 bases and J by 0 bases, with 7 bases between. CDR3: CASSERTTNTGELFF. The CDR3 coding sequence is TGCGCCAGCAGTGAGAGGACAACGAACACCGGGGAGCTGTTTTTT.

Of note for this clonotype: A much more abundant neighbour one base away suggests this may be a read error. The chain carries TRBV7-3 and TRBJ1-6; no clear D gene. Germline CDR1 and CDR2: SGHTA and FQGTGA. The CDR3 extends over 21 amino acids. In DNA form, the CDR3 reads TGTGCCAACAGCTTAGTCCGGGATCGACGGACGGCGAGCTCCTATAATTCACCCCTCCACTTT. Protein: CANSLVRDRRTASSYNSPLHF.

In DNA, the CDR3 is TGCAGTGCTAGAAGTGGGGCTAATCAGCCCCAGCATTTT. Translation gives CSARSGANQPQHF. The chain has TRBV20-1 and TRBJ1-5; tentatively, D is TRBD1 (5 bases). The CDR3 consists of 13 residues. Trimming removed 2 bases at V and 4 bases at J, with 9 bases between. Germline V lookup: CDR1 DFQATT, CDR2 SNEGSKA (reference sequence).

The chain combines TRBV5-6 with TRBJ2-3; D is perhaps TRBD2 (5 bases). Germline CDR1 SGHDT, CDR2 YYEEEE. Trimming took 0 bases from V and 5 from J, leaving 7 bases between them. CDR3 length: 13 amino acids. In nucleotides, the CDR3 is TGTGCCAGCAGCTTGGTGGAGGTAGATACGCAGTATTTT. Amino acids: CASSLVEVDTQYF.

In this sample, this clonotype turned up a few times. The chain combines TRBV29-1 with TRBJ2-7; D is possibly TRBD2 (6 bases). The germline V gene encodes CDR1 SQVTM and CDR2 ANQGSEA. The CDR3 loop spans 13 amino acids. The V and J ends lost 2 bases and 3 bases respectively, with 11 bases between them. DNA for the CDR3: TGCAGCGTTGAACTAGCGACCAACTACGAGCAGTACTTC. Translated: CSVELATNYEQYF.

CDR3 coding DNA: TGTGCCAGCAGTTACTTGTATGGAGGGAAGTCCCACACCGGGGAGCTGTTTTTT. Protein sequence: CASSYLYGGKSHTGELFF. The V gene is TRBV6-5, the J gene TRBJ2-2, with a possible D match to TRBD2 (6 bases). This CDR3 has 18 amino acids. The V gene lost 1 base and the J gene lost 3 bases, with 18 bases spanning the gap. Germline assignment: CDR1 MNHEY and CDR2 SVGAGI.

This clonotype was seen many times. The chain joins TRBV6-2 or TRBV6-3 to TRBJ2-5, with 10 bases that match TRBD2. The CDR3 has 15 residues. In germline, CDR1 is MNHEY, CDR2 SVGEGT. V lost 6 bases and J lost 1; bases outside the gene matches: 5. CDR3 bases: TGTGCCAGCAGCTACGGACTAGCGGTCCAAGAGACCCAGTACTTC. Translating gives CASSYGLAVQETQYF.

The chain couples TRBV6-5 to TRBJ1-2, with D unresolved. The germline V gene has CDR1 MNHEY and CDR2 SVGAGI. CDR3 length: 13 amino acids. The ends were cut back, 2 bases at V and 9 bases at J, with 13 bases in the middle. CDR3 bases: TGTGCCAGCAGTTACGGGCAGGCCTTTAGCTACACCTTC. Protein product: CASSYGQAFSYTF.

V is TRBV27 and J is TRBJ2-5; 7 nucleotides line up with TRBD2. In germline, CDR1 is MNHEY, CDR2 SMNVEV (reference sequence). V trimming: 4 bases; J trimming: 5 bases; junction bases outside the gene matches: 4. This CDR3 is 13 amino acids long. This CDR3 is CASSWGSGETQYF. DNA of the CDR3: TGTGCCAGCAGTTGGGGTAGCGGGGAGACCCAGTACTTC.

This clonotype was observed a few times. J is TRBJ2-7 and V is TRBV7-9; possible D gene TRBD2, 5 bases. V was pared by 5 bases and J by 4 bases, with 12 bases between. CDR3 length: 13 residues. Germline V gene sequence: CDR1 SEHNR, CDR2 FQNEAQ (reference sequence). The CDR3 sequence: CASSPRDWYEQYF. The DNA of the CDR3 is TGTGCCAGCAGCCCACGGGATTGGTACGAGCAGTACTTC. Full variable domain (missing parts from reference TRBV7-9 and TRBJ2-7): DTGVSQNPRHKITKRGQNVTFRCDPISEHNRLYWYRQTLGQGPEFLTYFQNEAQLEKSRLLSDRFSAERPKGSFSTLEIQRTEQGDSAMYLCASSPRDWYEQYFGPGTRLTVT.